These 27 T cell receptor beta chains share one sample of origin, sequenced in a study of graft-versus-host responses after intestinal transplantation. The data were produced by immunoSEQ multiplex PCR, yet TCRdb's version contains in-frame clones alone and is incomplete. The table lists over 15,000 clones, approximately 40% of them singletons. The authors combined about 200,000 CFSE-labeled responder cells with about 200,000 irradiated, violet-dye-labeled stimulator cells in plates. The source material was alloreactive CD8+ T cells from a mixed lymphocyte reaction culture, sampled before intestinal transplant. Subset noted: CFSE-low proliferating T cells sorted from approximately six-day pre-transplant mixed lymphocyte reaction (GvH or HvG direction). The receptors originated from a human patient who received an intestinal transplant.

CDR3 nucleotides: TGCGCCAGCAGCCCTGGGACAAGCGGCGAGCAGTACTTC. Amino acids: CASSPGTSGEQYF. V usage is TRBV5-1 and J usage is TRBJ2-7; TRBD1 might be the D (6 bases). Between the trimmed V and J ends, which lost 4 bases and 6 bases, there was a span of 14 bases. The CDR3 extends over 13 amino acids. Germline CDR1 and CDR2: SGHRS and YFSETQ.

CDR3 bases: TGCGCCAGCAGCCAGGTCGGTGTTTTGACTGAAGCTTTCTTT. It specifies CASSQVGVLTEAFF. This chain connects TRBV4-1 to TRBJ1-1; D remains unclear. The CDR3 is 14 residues long. V dropped 3 bases and J dropped 5 bases, with 13 bases sitting between them. CDR1 is MGHRA and CDR2 is YSYEKL in the germline V gene.

This clone is labeled medium-sized. The rearrangement joins TRBV27 to TRBJ2-7; TRBD2 might be the D (6 bases). CDR1 is MNHEY, CDR2 SMNVEV, per germline (reference sequence). The V end was cut by 0 bases, the J end by 0 bases, with 9 bases between. The CDR3 spans 15 residues. The CDR3 is CASSLSRGASYEQYF. CDR3 coding DNA: TGTGCCAGCAGTTTATCACGCGGGGCCTCCTACGAGCAGTACTTC.

There are a few counts of this clone. The rearrangement joins TRBV7-9 to TRBJ1-3, with 7 positions matching TRBD1. Germline CDR1 is SEHNR and CDR2 is FQNEAQ (reference sequence). V was pared by 4 bases and J by 4 bases, with 10 bases of the junction left unmatched. This CDR3 is 16 amino acids long. The CDR3 region is CASSSNRGMLGNTIYF. The CDR3 DNA reads as TGTGCCAGCAGCTCAAACAGGGGAATGCTCGGAAACACCATATATTTT.

The chain couples TRBV27 to TRBJ1-6, with D unresolved. With 5 bases removed from V and 0 bases from J, the gap between germline ends came to 11 bases. Germline V lookup: CDR1 MNHEY, CDR2 SMNVEV (reference sequence). This CDR3 spans 16 amino acids. CDR3 DNA: TGTGCCAGCAGTCCCACCCCGAGCTCCTATAATTCACCCCTCCACTTT. This gives the protein CASSPTPSSYNSPLHF.

This clone was observed a handful of times. This sequence joins TRBV11-3 and TRBJ1-1; D is undetermined. The CDR3 extends over 13 amino acids. V lost 5 bases and J 5 bases, leaving 12 bases between the germline ends. The germline V gene has CDR1 SGHNT and CDR2 YENEEA. The CDR3, as DNA: TGTGCCAGCAGCCTTTTTCTAGGGACTGAAGCTTTCTTT. Translated, it gives CASSLFLGTEAFF. Using reference TRBV11-3 and TRBJ1-1 for the parts outside the CDR3, the full variable domain is EAGVVQSPRYKIIEKKQPVAFWCNPISGHNTLYWYLQNLGQGPELLIRYENEEAVDDSQLPKDRFSAERLKGVDSTLKIQPAELGDSAVYLCASSLFLGTEAFFGQGTRLTVV.

The chain has TRBV19 and TRBJ2-1; maybe TRBD2 (5 bases). Germline V lookup: CDR1 LNHDA, CDR2 SQIVND (reference sequence). This CDR3 is 15 amino acids long. Trimming pared 6 bases from V and 4 bases from J, leaving 16 bases between. The CDR3 DNA follows: TGTGCCAGTAGCATACTAGGGTACCCTTACAATGAGCAGTTCTTC. It translates to CASSILGYPYNEQFF.

There are a few counts of this clone. This rearrangement joins TRBV7-6 to TRBJ2-2; the match to TRBD1 covers 8 bases. This CDR3 has 16 amino acids. Germline CDR1 is SGHVS and CDR2 is FNYEAQ. Trimming cost V 0 bases and J 7 bases; bases outside gene matches: 7. CDR3 loop: CASSLASGQGLGELFF. CDR3 nucleotides: TGTGCCAGCAGCTTAGCATCAGGACAGGGACTCGGGGAGCTGTTTTTT.

J is TRBJ1-6 and V is TRBV9, with a possible D match to TRBD1 (5 bases). The CDR3 is made up of 16 amino acids. V lost 2 bases to trimming and J lost 5 bases, with 14 bases between them. Germline V gives CDR1 SGDLS, CDR2 YYNGEE. CDR3 sequence: CASSVRGTENNSPLHF. In DNA, the CDR3 is TGTGCCAGCAGCGTTCGCGGGACGGAAAATAATTCACCCCTCCACTTT. The full variable domain, completed using reference TRBV9 and TRBJ1-6, is DSGVTQTPKHLITATGQRVTLRCSPRSGDLSVYWYQQSLDQGLQFLIQYYNGEERAKGNILERFSAQQFPDLHSELNLSSLELGDSALYFCASSVRGTENNSPLHFGNGTRLTVT.

This clone was recorded a few times. The chain is built from TRBV6-1 and TRBJ2-7; maybe TRBD2 (5 bases). The germline CDR1 and CDR2 sequences are MNHNS and SASEGT. This CDR3 is 16 amino acids long. Trimming cost V 3 bases and J 3 bases, with 18 bases left between them. CDR3 sequence: CASSDKEGYLNYEQYF. CDR3 DNA sequence: TGTGCCAGCAGTGACAAAGAGGGTTACCTAAACTACGAGCAGTACTTC.

This clone was recorded a few times. The chain couples TRBV29-1 to TRBJ2-1; D assignment may be TRBD1 or TRBD2 (5 bases each). Trimming shortened V by 1 base and J by 4 bases, and 14 bases separated the two germline ends. The CDR3 has 15 residues. The germline CDR1 and CDR2 sequences are SQVTM and ANQGSEA. CDR3 in amino acids: CSVEGDEIRYNEQFF. DNA for the CDR3: TGCAGCGTTGAAGGGGACGAGATCAGGTACAATGAGCAGTTCTTC.

This clone was seen only a few times. J is TRBJ2-7 and V is TRBV4-3; D is undetermined. This CDR3 spans 13 amino acids. The germline V gene has CDR1 LGHNA and CDR2 YSLEER. V lost 4 bases to trimming and J lost 0 bases, with 7 bases between them. CDR3 in amino acids: CASSLLGSYEQYF. CDR3 coding DNA: TGCGCCAGCAGCCTACTGGGCTCCTACGAGCAGTACTTC.

This clone appeared a few times. The rearrangement links TRBV19 to TRBJ2-1; a possible D gene is TRBD2 (6 bases). V lost 7 bases and J 10 bases, leaving 11 bases between the germline ends. The CDR3 contains 11 residues. Germline lookup yields CDR1 LNHDA and CDR2 SQIVND (reference sequence). CDR3 coding DNA: TGTGCCAGTACGGGGGTGAGGGAGCAGTTCTTC. Translated, it gives CASTGVREQFF. Together with reference TRBV19 and TRBJ2-1, the CDR3 gives the full variable domain: DGGITQSPKYLFRKEGQNVTLSCEQNLNHDAMYWYRQDPGQGLRLIYYSQIVNDFQKGDIAEGYSVSREKKESFPLTVTSAQKNPTAFYLCASTGVREQFFGPGTRLTVL.

The rearrangement joins TRBV25-1 to TRBJ2-7; a possible D gene is TRBD1 (5 bases). V lost 4 bases to trimming and J lost 2 bases, with 6 bases between them. The CDR3 is 12 amino acids. Looked up from germline, CDR1 is MGHDK and CDR2 is SYGVNS. CDR3 amino acids: CASSAGPYEQYF. DNA for the CDR3: TGTGCCAGCAGTGCAGGGCCCTACGAGCAGTACTTC.

This clone was seen a handful of times. This rearrangement joins TRBV4-1 to TRBJ2-7, with D maybe TRBD2 (7 bases). The CDR3 covers 17 residues. Germline assignment: CDR1 MGHRA and CDR2 YSYEKL. V was pared by 2 bases and J by 1 base, with 18 bases between. CDR3 nucleotides: TGCGCCAGCAGCCAACCCGACGGGGGGCTAGGGTCCTACGAGCAGTACTTC. Its translation is CASSQPDGGLGSYEQYF.

The chain links TRBV5-5 to TRBJ2-7, with D possibly being TRBD1 or TRBD2 (5 bases each). V dropped 0 bases and J dropped 0 bases, with 22 bases sitting between them. CDR3 length equals 19 residues. From germline, CDR1 is SGHKS and CDR2 YYEKEE (reference sequence). CDR3 sequence reads: CASSLEPGQIVTGSYEQYF. CDR3 coding DNA: TGTGCCAGCAGCTTGGAGCCGGGGCAAATCGTCACTGGCTCCTACGAGCAGTACTTC. Supplemented by reference TRBV5-5 and TRBJ2-7, the full variable domain reads DAGVTQSPTHLIKTRGQQVTLRCSPISGHKSVSWYQQVLGQGPQFIFQYYEKEERGRGNFPDRFSARQFPNYSSELNVNALLLGDSALYLCASSLEPGQIVTGSYEQYFGPGTRLTVT.

This clone was observed a handful of times. V is TRBV7-3 and J is TRBJ1-2; 9 bases are a match to TRBD1. The CDR3 length is 17 residues. Looked up from germline, CDR1 is SGHTA and CDR2 is FQGTGA. The trim removed 2 bases at V and 5 bases at J, leaving 12 bases unmatched. The CDR3 DNA is TGTGCCAGCAGCTTAGGAGTCATGGACAGGGGAAAGTATGGCTACACCTTC. Translating gives CASSLGVMDRGKYGYTF.

The chain recombines TRBV6-5 with TRBJ1-2, with no clear D. The CDR3 has 15 residues. Germline loops: CDR1 MNHEY, CDR2 SVGAGI. The V and J ends lost 2 bases and 4 bases respectively, with 14 bases between them. The CDR3 DNA is TGTGCCAGCAGTTACGTGCAGGACGGGAGCTATGGCTACACCTTC. This sequence encodes CASSYVQDGSYGYTF.

The V and J genes are TRBV2 and TRBJ1-6, with 7 nucleotides matching TRBD1. The CDR3 is made up of 14 amino acids. V was clipped by 2 bases and J by 10 bases; unmatched bases: 5. Germline CDR1 is SNHLY and CDR2 is FYNNEI. The CDR3 DNA reads as TGTGCCAGCAGTGAATTCGGCAGGGGGTCACCCCTCCACTTT. Its translation: CASSEFGRGSPLHF.

The rearrangement links TRBV11-2 to TRBJ2-5, with D maybe TRBD2 (6 bases). The CDR3 has 16 amino acids. Per the germline V gene, CDR1 is SGHAT and CDR2 is FQNNGV. V was clipped by 3 bases and J by 7 bases, with 21 bases between them. The CDR3 DNA reads as TGTGCCAGCAGCTTGCCCCCTCTCCCCGGGAGCGGGACCCAGTACTTC. Its protein is CASSLPPLPGSGTQYF. The full variable domain, in which reference TRBV11-2 and TRBJ2-5 provide the parts outside the CDR3, is EAGVAQSPRYKIIEKRQSVAFWCNPISGHATLYWYQQILGQGPKLLIQFQNNGVVDDSQLPKDRFSAERLKGVDSTLKIQPAKLEDSAVYLCASSLPPLPGSGTQYFGPGTRLLVL.

The chain is built from TRBV6-5 and TRBJ1-1; no clear D. The CDR3 covers 11 residues. V was trimmed by 10 bases and J by 0 bases, leaving 6 bases between them. Germline CDR1 reads MNHEY; CDR2 reads SVGAGI. CDR3 nucleotides: TGTGCCACTAGCCTGAACACTGAAGCTTTCTTT. Translating gives CATSLNTEAFF.

This clone was observed a handful of times. This chain joins TRBV4-1 and TRBJ1-4; a weak D match, TRBD1 (6 bases). This CDR3 spans 15 amino acids. Germline CDR1 and CDR2: MGHRA and YSYEKL. The V and J ends lost 3 bases and 1 base respectively, with 9 bases between them. As DNA, the CDR3 is TGCGCCAGCAGCCAGACACAGGGAACTAATGAAAAACTGTTTTTT. Protein: CASSQTQGTNEKLFF.

The genes are TRBV29-1 and TRBJ2-7; D possibly corresponds to TRBD2 (6 bases). V was shortened by 3 bases and J by 5 bases, with 14 bases between the two germline ends. CDR1 is SQVTM and CDR2 is ANQGSEA in the germline V gene. CDR3 length: 13 amino acids. In nucleotides, the CDR3 is TGCAGCGTTGATATGGGGGGAGGAAACGAGCAGTACTTC. The encoded protein is CSVDMGGGNEQYF.

This clone was detected only once. The CDR3 DNA follows: TGCGCCAGCAGGGTCGTGGGGGCTGGATACAATGAGCAGTTCTTC. Protein: CASRVVGAGYNEQFF. The J gene is TRBJ2-1, the V gene TRBV10-2; D perhaps matches TRBD1 (6 bases). There are 15 residues in the CDR3. Germline assignment: CDR1 WSHSY and CDR2 SAAADI. V dropped 6 bases and J dropped 4 bases, with 16 bases sitting between them.

V is TRBV4-3 and J is TRBJ2-7; 8 bases line up with TRBD2. Losses at the gene ends were 2 bases for V and 4 bases for J; bases not matched to a gene: 10. Looked up from germline, CDR1 is LGHNA and CDR2 is YSLEER. The CDR3 runs 16 residues. Written as DNA, the CDR3 is TGCGCCAGCAGCCAACGGTTAGCGGGATTCTTGTACGAGCAGTACTTC. Amino acid sequence: CASSQRLAGFLYEQYF.

The chain recombines TRBV19 with TRBJ1-1; possible D gene TRBD1, 5 bases. Trimming took 3 bases from V and 6 from J, leaving 11 bases between them. The CDR3 contains 13 residues. The germline V gene encodes CDR1 LNHDA and CDR2 SQIVND (reference sequence). The CDR3 loop reads CASSMGVISEAFF. The CDR3 bases are TGTGCCAGTAGTATGGGGGTCATCTCTGAAGCTTTCTTT.

This clone came up a few times. The chain couples TRBV10-3 to TRBJ2-1; D is perhaps TRBD2 (5 bases). Trimming stripped 4 bases from V and 0 bases from J, with 16 bases between. Germline V CDR1 and CDR2: ENHRY, SYGVKD. The CDR3 consists of 17 residues. Here the CDR3 DNA reads TGTGCCATCAGTGTCCGGACCGGGGAGAGCTCCTACAATGAGCAGTTCTTC. Protein product: CAISVRTGESSYNEQFF.